This T cell receptor (beta chain) was retrieved from a study of Ad26.COV2.S vaccination and SARS-CoV-2 variants. Whole-study results and caveats: Researchers cautioned that TCR breadth and depth analyses may have underestimated total T cell responses. The study found higher spike-specific TCR breadth in vaccine than placebo recipients.

This clone has just one count. Its antigen is unidentified. The assay was immunoSEQ multiplex PCR, and TCRdb's table has in-frame clones only and misses some. The sample lists approximately 400,000 clones, about 92% seen once, with 3% to 5% in the top ten. The source material was peripheral blood, sampled after recovery from COVID-19. This receptor was obtained from a human donor who had recovered from COVID-19.

The CDR3 coding sequence is TGTGCCAGCAGCGTCGCCCAGGTGAACACTGAAGCTTTCTTT. Amino acids: CASSVAQVNTEAFF. The rearrangement links TRBV9 to TRBJ1-1; D is unclear. The CDR3 is 14 residues long. Germline V gene sequence: CDR1 SGDLS, CDR2 YYNGEE. V lost 2 bases to trimming and J lost 0 bases, with 8 bases between them.